A selection of T cell receptor beta chains follows, all from one sample in a study of early T cells in non-severe SARS-CoV-2 infection. TCRdb re-derived calls from the 5' RACE reads in MiXCR, one entry per CDR3 protein. The sample contains some 80,000 distinct CDR3 sequences, about an eighth of which appear only once. Sequenced input: whole blood. These receptors were taken from an adult who was a healthcare worker with PCR-confirmed SARS-CoV-2 infection or an uninfected control (not recorded which). Each CDR3 is given with its conserved first and last residue. Fields, in order: clone size, V gene, J gene, D gene, CDR3 DNA, CDR3 protein. D genes are given only for firm matches. Clone size is not always given. Where it is, it says once, few, many or a class for expanded clones.

few	TRBV20-1	TRBJ2-7	TRBD2	TGCAGTGCCGGGACTAGCGGGAGGGCTAGGACCTACGAGCAGTACTTC	CSAGTSGRARTYEQYF
NA	TRBV19	TRBJ2-2	TRBD2	TGTGCCAGTAGCTACCCCGGGGGGGACACCGGGGAGCTGTTTTTT	CASSYPGGDTGELFF
NA	TRBV12-3/TRBV12-4	TRBJ1-2	NA	TGTGCCAGCCGAAGAGGGGGGAAGAATGGCTACACCTTC	CASRRGGKNGYTF
few	TRBV3-1	TRBJ2-1	TRBD2	TGTGCCAGCAGCCAAGGTAAACTAGCGGGAGCAATCAATGAGCAGTTCTTC	CASSQGKLAGAINEQFF
NA	TRBV29-1	TRBJ2-1	TRBD2	TGCAGCGTTGATGGACTAGCGGTCCTGACGGGGAATGAGCAGTTCTTC	CSVDGLAVLTGNEQFF
few	TRBV20-1	TRBJ2-2	TRBD2	TGCAGTGCCAGGACTAGCGGGGGGGCCGGGGAGCTGTTTTTT	CSARTSGGAGELFF
NA	TRBV24-1	TRBJ1-2	NA	TGTGCCACCAGTGATTTGAACAGCTATGGCTACACCTTC	CATSDLNSYGYTF
few	TRBV5-6	TRBJ2-7	NA	TGTGCCAGCAGCTCCGCAGGGGCGGTCGACGAGCAGTACTTC	CASSSAGAVDEQYF
NA	TRBV12-3/TRBV12-4	TRBJ1-4	NA	TGTGCCAGCAGCCTGGATAGGGGGATTGAAAAACTGTTTTTT	CASSLDRGIEKLFF
NA	TRBV5-4	TRBJ1-3	TRBD1	TGTGCCAGCAGCCCGACAGGGACGGTTGGAAACACCATATATTTT	CASSPTGTVGNTIYF
many	TRBV28	TRBJ2-1	TRBD2	TGTGCCAGCAGGACTAGCGGGAAGAATGAGCGGTTCTTC	CASRTSGKNERFF
few	TRBV6-1	TRBJ2-1	NA	TGTGCCAGCACTCTAAGAGGCAATGAGCAGTTCTTC	CASTLRGNEQFF
many	TRBV6-5	TRBJ2-1	NA	TGTGCCAGCAGCCCAGGTGGGGGCGGGGGACTCCGGGATGAGCAGTTCTTC	CASSPGGGGGLRDEQFF
few	TRBV2	TRBJ2-2	TRBD1	TGTGCCAGCAGTAGGCGAGGGACAGGGGCTTCCGGGGAGCTGTTTTTT	CASSRRGTGASGELFF
NA	TRBV3-1	TRBJ2-5	NA	TGTGCCAGCAGCCAAGCGGCCCACGACCCTGAAGAGACCCAGTACTTC	CASSQAAHDPEETQYF
few	TRBV5-6	TRBJ2-1	NA	TGTGCCAGCAGCTCCCAGTCTGAGGGGATCTACAATGAGCAGTTCTTC	CASSSQSEGIYNEQFF
few	TRBV23-1	TRBJ1-5	NA	TGCGCCAGCCCCTGGGGGGATCAGCCCCAGCATTTT	CASPWGDQPQHF
NA	TRBV29-1	TRBJ1-5	NA	TGCAGCGTTCAGGACGGCAATCAGCCCCAGCATTTT	CSVQDGNQPQHF
NA	TRBV29-1	TRBJ2-3	TRBD1	TGCAGCGCATCTGGACAGGGTCGGGGCACAGATACGCAGTATTTT	CSASGQGRGTDTQYF
few	TRBV20-1	TRBJ2-1	TRBD2	TGCAGTGCTAGATATAGCGGGAACTTCAATGAGCAGTTCTTC	CSARYSGNFNEQFF
NA	TRBV14	TRBJ2-5	TRBD2	TGTGCCAGCAGCCGTCTAGGAGCGGGAGGCGAAGAGACCCAGTACTTC	CASSRLGAGGEETQYF
many	TRBV5-4	TRBJ2-5	NA	TGTGCCAGCAGCTTTGGCGGGAACGTCAAGAAGACCCAGTACTTC	CASSFGGNVKKTQYF
NA	TRBV12-3/TRBV12-4	TRBJ2-1	TRBD2	TGTGCCAGCAGTTTAAGCCTAGCGGGAGATGTTTACAATGAGCAGTTCTTC	CASSLSLAGDVYNEQFF
few	TRBV27	TRBJ2-7	TRBD2	TGTGCCAGCAGTTTACGAGTAGTAACTAGCGGGGCTATCCCCTACGAGCAGTACTTC	CASSLRVVTSGAIPYEQYF
NA	TRBV5-1	TRBJ2-3	TRBD2	TGCGCCAGCAGCTTCGAGCCAGCGGGAGTAAGCACAGATACGCAGTATTTT	CASSFEPAGVSTDTQYF
many	TRBV6-4	TRBJ2-2	NA	TGTGCCAGCAGTGGGACGACGAACACCGGGGAGCTGTTTTTT	CASSGTTNTGELFF
few	TRBV11-1	TRBJ2-5	TRBD1	TGTGCCAGCAGTCCCTCTGGACAGGCCACACCGGGGACCCAGTACTTC	CASSPSGQATPGTQYF
NA	TRBV29-1	TRBJ2-3	NA	TGCAGCGTTGAAGTAAAGAGAACAGATACGCAGTATTTT	CSVEVKRTDTQYF
NA	TRBV27	TRBJ2-3	TRBD2	TGTGCCAGCAGTTCCGGACTAGCGGGAGGTTCTCTCGGCACAGATACGCAGTATTTT	CASSSGLAGGSLGTDTQYF
few	TRBV7-8	TRBJ2-5	NA	TGTGCCAGCAGCTACCAACAGCAAGAGACCCAGTACTTC	CASSYQQQETQYF
few	TRBV27	TRBJ2-1	TRBD2	TGTGCCAGCAGTTTGAAGCTAGCGGGAGGGGTCTACAATGAGCAGTTCTTC	CASSLKLAGGVYNEQFF
NA	TRBV4-2	TRBJ2-1	NA	TGTGCCAGCAGCCAAGACCAGCCCGGCACCTACAATGAGCAGTTCTTC	CASSQDQPGTYNEQFF
NA	TRBV28	TRBJ2-1	TRBD2	TGTGCCAGCAGTTCTGTCGGTAGCGGGAGGGCCAATGAGCAGTTCTTC	CASSSVGSGRANEQFF
few	TRBV12-3/TRBV12-4	TRBJ2-5	NA	TGTGCCAGCAGTTTGACCACCGCCGGAGAGACCCAGTACTTC	CASSLTTAGETQYF
NA	TRBV5-1	TRBJ2-7	NA	TGCGCCCGCCGCCGGGAGCGCTACGAGCAGTACTTC	CARRRERYEQYF
many	TRBV20-1	TRBJ2-3	TRBD1	TGCAGTGCTCCTAGCCTGGAGGGACAGGGGAAAGATACGCAGTATTTT	CSAPSLEGQGKDTQYF
medium-sized	TRBV3-1	TRBJ2-5	TRBD2	TGTGCCAGCAGCCAAGTACCCCCTGCTAGCGGGAGGTACCAAGAGACCCAGTACTTC	CASSQVPPASGRYQETQYF
few	TRBV4-1	TRBJ1-2	NA	TGCGCCAGCAGCTCCAGGGGCCACTATGGCTACACCTTC	CASSSRGHYGYTF
NA	TRBV7-6	TRBJ1-3	TRBD1	TGTGCCAGCAGCTTAGCCCCCGGGACAGGGTCTGGAAACACCATATATTTT	CASSLAPGTGSGNTIYF
many	TRBV5-6	TRBJ1-4	NA	TGTGCCAGCAGCTTGGGGAGTTATAATGAAAAACTGTTTTTT	CASSLGSYNEKLFF
NA	TRBV5-4	TRBJ2-3	TRBD1	TGTGCCAGCAGCTTGGCCAGGGGGACCTTCGAGTATTTT	CASSLARGTFEYF
few	TRBV11-2	TRBJ2-2	TRBD2	TGTGCCAGCAGCTCCCAGGGACTAGCGGGACTTGGGGAGCTGTTTTTT	CASSSQGLAGLGELFF
many	TRBV7-9	TRBJ2-3	TRBD1	TGTGCCAGCAGCCAGGGGGCTCCTACGCAGTATTTT	CASSQGAPTQYF
NA	TRBV6-1	TRBJ2-7	TRBD2	TGTGCCAGCAGTGATAGCGGGAGAGGGTACGAGCAGTACTTC	CASSDSGRGYEQYF